The rows below give T cell receptor beta chains drawn from one sample of a study of blood T cell repertoires in COVID-19. TCRdb keeps only in-frame clones here, not all; method: immunoSEQ multiplex PCR. Counted here are about 160,000 clones, about 80% occurring once; the ten biggest clones make up 7%. Sequencing was done on a sample of peripheral blood. These receptors were taken from a woman in her 40s with COVID-19, enrolled during active disease. Each CDR3 is given with its conserved first and last residue. Fields, in order: D gene, V gene, J gene, CDR3 protein. The D gene is left open where the match is weak.

TRBD1	TRBV6-6	TRBJ1-2	CASRRGTGFSATSGYTF
NA	TRBV11-2	TRBJ2-1	CASSLGGSVYNEQFF
TRBD1	TRBV7-2	TRBJ2-3	CASSFRDRGDTQYF
TRBD1	TRBV2	TRBJ1-5	CASRDQGAQPQHF
TRBD2	TRBV4-2	TRBJ2-5	CASSRERGWGETQYF
TRBD1	TRBV19	TRBJ2-7	CASSPPFGTGPQSSSYEQYF
TRBD1	TRBV7-9	TRBJ2-1	CASSPPPGTGHRDEQFF
TRBD2	TRBV10-1	TRBJ2-2	CASSEYPRTSGRGSNTGELFF
TRBD2	TRBV7-6	TRBJ2-1	CASSLKIAGRNEQFF
TRBD1	TRBV7-7	TRBJ2-5	CASSFGTGGRRETQYF
NA	TRBV24-1	TRBJ2-7	CATSDPAGSDEQYF
TRBD1	TRBV6-5	TRBJ1-1	CASRQGVSEAFF
TRBD2	TRBV5-6	TRBJ2-7	CASSLWTSGKSYEQYF
TRBD2	TRBV11-2	TRBJ2-7	CASSLDGAGASYYEQYF
TRBD1	TRBV5-1	TRBJ2-5	CASSLGLTGGRETQYF
NA	TRBV19	TRBJ2-5	CASSGPKETQYF
TRBD2	TRBV3-1/TRBV3-2	TRBJ2-1	CASSLGTSGRNNEQFF
NA	TRBV5-1	TRBJ2-3	CASSLGTGTDTQYF
NA	TRBV14	TRBJ2-2	CASSLYRQGGGELFF
TRBD2	TRBV23-1	TRBJ2-1	CASSHSGTSGGPHHDNEQFF
NA	TRBV3-1/TRBV3-2	TRBJ2-7	CASSFGQLYEQYF
TRBD2	TRBV7-9	TRBJ2-5	CASSPTPPGGGQETQYF
TRBD2	TRBV4-2	TRBJ2-1	CASSQSGTSYNEQFF
TRBD2	TRBV30	TRBJ2-7	CAFRTSGNSYEQYF
TRBD2	TRBV6-4	TRBJ2-1	CASSDGAAGGYNEQFF
TRBD2	TRBV2	TRBJ2-1	CASSKAGAGYEQFF
TRBD2	TRBV7-2	TRBJ2-4	CASSPTSLAKNIQYF
TRBD2	TRBV6-2/TRBV6-3	TRBJ2-5	CASSPQRGSFLRETQYF
NA	TRBV5-1	TRBJ2-7	CASSLEQEAYEQYF
NA	TRBV6-5	TRBJ2-3	CASRPGYSTDTQYF
TRBD1	TRBV19	TRBJ1-6	CASQTGGNSPLHF
NA	TRBV5-5	TRBJ2-1	CASSLEQGWGSYNEQFF
TRBD2	TRBV7-8	TRBJ2-1	CASSWTSGSVEQFF
TRBD1	TRBV29-1	TRBJ1-5	CSVAEAGGTGGGQPQHF
TRBD2	TRBV4-2	TRBJ2-3	CASSPGSGRVDTQYF
NA	TRBV7-9	TRBJ2-1	CASSLFSDADEQFF
NA	TRBV2	TRBJ2-3	CASSGGFPDTQYF
TRBD1	TRBV19	TRBJ1-2	CASKPGQGFGYTF
TRBD1	TRBV5-6	TRBJ2-3	CASSPDRGYEDTQYF
NA	TRBV19	TRBJ2-1	CASGFWRGPHYNEQFF
TRBD1	TRBV24-1	TRBJ2-5	CATSGTGVQETQYF
NA	TRBV2	TRBJ2-1	CASSEELGSNEQFF
NA	TRBV5-8	TRBJ2-3	CASSLIWSGAKTDTQYF
TRBD1	TRBV2	TRBJ2-3	CASSDRGLDTQYF
TRBD2	TRBV9	TRBJ2-7	CASSVGTSGTYEQYF
TRBD2	TRBV11-2	TRBJ2-2	CASSRWVTSGYTGELFF
NA	TRBV24-1	TRBJ2-2	CATSDPLTGNTGELFF
NA	TRBV5-1	TRBJ1-1	CASSLSDGTEAFF
NA	TRBV27	TRBJ2-3	CASSLLGGRADTQYF
TRBD1	TRBV5-4	TRBJ2-7	CASSKDRTGTEQYF
TRBD1	TRBV5-4	TRBJ1-1	CASSPRGQGALGNTEAFF
TRBD2	TRBV11-2	TRBJ2-5	CASSLVLAGVETQYF
TRBD1	TRBV25-1	TRBJ2-1	CASSDQGARNNEQFF
NA	TRBV7-3	TRBJ2-1	CASSTSWSSYNEQFF
NA	TRBV30	TRBJ1-5	CAWSVTANNQPQHF